These T cell receptor beta chains were read from a single sample in a study of early T cells in non-severe SARS-CoV-2 infection. TCRdb used MiXCR to reprocess the 5' RACE reads, holding one entry per CDR3 protein. The table has 81,000 or so distinct CDR3 sequences, about 12% seen once. The specimen was whole blood. The receptors were sampled from an adult who was a healthcare worker with PCR-confirmed SARS-CoV-2 infection or an uninfected control (not recorded which). CDR3s include the opening cysteine and the closing phenylalanine or tryptophan. The order of the fields is CDR3 protein, J gene, D gene, V gene. The D gene is left open where the match is weak.

CASSIGAYNEQFF,TRBJ2-1,NA,TRBV19
CASSREGAETQYF,TRBJ2-5,NA,TRBV6-1
CSAREGGNIQYF,TRBJ2-4,NA,TRBV20-1
CASSFPLLAGAYNEQFF,TRBJ2-1,TRBD2,TRBV28
CASSPWGETGEQFF,TRBJ2-1,NA,TRBV19
CASSGGTSEYTDTQYF,TRBJ2-3,TRBD2,TRBV12-3/TRBV12-4
CASSSSGRAGETQYF,TRBJ2-5,TRBD2,TRBV7-2
CSVRRVTSGGLDNEQFF,TRBJ2-1,TRBD2,TRBV29-1
CASSLGSGPTQYF,TRBJ2-3,NA,TRBV5-1
CASSVGGDTQYF,TRBJ2-3,TRBD2,TRBV9
CATSDGQELYGYTF,TRBJ1-2,TRBD1,TRBV24-1
CASSLIVGAGDTEAFF,TRBJ1-1,NA,TRBV28
CASSLLAGVADTQYF,TRBJ2-3,TRBD2,TRBV11-2
CASSQEKASGGIYEQYF,TRBJ2-7,NA,TRBV4-1
CASSLAPGTYEQYF,TRBJ2-7,NA,TRBV12-3/TRBV12-4
CASSTRALGASTGELFF,TRBJ2-2,NA,TRBV7-8
CSASGPEAVYNEQFF,TRBJ2-1,NA,TRBV20-1
CASSLFGLENTGELFF,TRBJ2-2,TRBD2,TRBV7-3
CALMTGPSSTDTQYF,TRBJ2-3,NA,TRBV30
CASSLLGQRLYEQYF,TRBJ2-7,NA,TRBV28
CASSDSTDTQYF,TRBJ2-3,NA,TRBV6-1
CASSLEGAGEQYF,TRBJ2-7,TRBD1,TRBV5-4
CATSDYVLQYF,TRBJ2-7,NA,TRBV24-1
CASSLDRPERYF,TRBJ2-7,NA,TRBV11-2
CASSVWEGDSYEQYF,TRBJ2-7,TRBD2,TRBV6-1
CASSLTQGNYGYTF,TRBJ1-2,TRBD1,TRBV5-1
CSARDQFSGSWNEQFF,TRBJ2-1,TRBD2,TRBV20-1
CASGPGTGAEQYF,TRBJ2-7,TRBD1,TRBV6-6
CASSQDTGEGYNEQFF,TRBJ2-1,NA,TRBV4-2
CASSRSTGSSYEQYF,TRBJ2-7,NA,TRBV5-5
CASSDRGLRYGYTF,TRBJ1-2,TRBD1,TRBV27
CASSTRMPTGELFF,TRBJ2-2,NA,TRBV5-4
CSAPLAGRETQYF,TRBJ2-5,TRBD2,TRBV20-1
CSVADRGTNEKLFF,TRBJ1-4,TRBD1,TRBV29-1
CASSFPLAGSGTQYF,TRBJ2-3,TRBD2,TRBV12-3/TRBV12-4
CASSRKITISGRAYNEQFF,TRBJ2-1,TRBD2,TRBV4-1
CASSLGDSKADTQYF,TRBJ2-3,NA,TRBV5-1
CASSPGRKGVYEQYF,TRBJ2-7,NA,TRBV18
CASRRKGAQETQYF,TRBJ2-5,TRBD1,TRBV2
CASSLLQGTEAFF,TRBJ1-1,NA,TRBV7-2